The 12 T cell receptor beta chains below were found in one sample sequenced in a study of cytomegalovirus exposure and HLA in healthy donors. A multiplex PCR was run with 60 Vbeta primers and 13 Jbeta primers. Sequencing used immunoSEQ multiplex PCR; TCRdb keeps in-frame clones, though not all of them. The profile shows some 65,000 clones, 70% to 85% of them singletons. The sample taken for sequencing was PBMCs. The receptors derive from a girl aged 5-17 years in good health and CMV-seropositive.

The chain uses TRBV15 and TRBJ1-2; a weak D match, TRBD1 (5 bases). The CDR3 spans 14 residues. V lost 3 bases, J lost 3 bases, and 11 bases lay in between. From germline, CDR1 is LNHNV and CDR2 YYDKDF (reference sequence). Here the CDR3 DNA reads TGTGCCACCAGCAGGTTAGACAGCGACTATGGCTACACCTTC. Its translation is CATSRLDSDYGYTF.

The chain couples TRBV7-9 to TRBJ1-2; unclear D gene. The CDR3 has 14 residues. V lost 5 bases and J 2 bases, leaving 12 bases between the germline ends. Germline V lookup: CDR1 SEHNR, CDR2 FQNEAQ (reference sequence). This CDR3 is CASSRVRENYGYTF. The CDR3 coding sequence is TGTGCCAGCAGCAGGGTCCGGGAGAACTATGGCTACACCTTC.

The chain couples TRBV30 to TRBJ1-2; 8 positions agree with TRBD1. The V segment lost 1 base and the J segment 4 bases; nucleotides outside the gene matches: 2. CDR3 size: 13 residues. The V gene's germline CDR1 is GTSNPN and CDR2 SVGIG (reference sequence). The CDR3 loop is CAWSAGGGYGYTF. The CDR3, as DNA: TGTGCCTGGAGTGCAGGGGGCGGCTATGGCTACACCTTC.

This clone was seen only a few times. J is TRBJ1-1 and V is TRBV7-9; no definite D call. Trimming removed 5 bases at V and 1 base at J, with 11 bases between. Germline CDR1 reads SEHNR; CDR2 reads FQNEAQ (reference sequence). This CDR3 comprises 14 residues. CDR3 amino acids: CASSLRVGNTEAFF. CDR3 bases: TGTGCCAGCAGCCTCCGGGTCGGGAACACTGAAGCTTTCTTT.

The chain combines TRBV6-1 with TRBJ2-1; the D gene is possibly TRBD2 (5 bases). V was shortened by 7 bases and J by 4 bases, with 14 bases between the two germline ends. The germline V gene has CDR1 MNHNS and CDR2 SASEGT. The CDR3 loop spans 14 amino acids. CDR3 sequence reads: CASTMRVVYNEQFF. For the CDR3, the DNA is TGTGCCAGCACGATGCGGGTAGTTTACAATGAGCAGTTCTTC.

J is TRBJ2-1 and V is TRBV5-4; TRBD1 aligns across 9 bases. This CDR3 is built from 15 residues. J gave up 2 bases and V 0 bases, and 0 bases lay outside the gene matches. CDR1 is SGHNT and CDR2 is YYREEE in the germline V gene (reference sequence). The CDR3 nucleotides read TGTGCCAGCAGCTTGGACAGGGGGCCCTACAATGAGCAGTTCTTC. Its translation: CASSLDRGPYNEQFF.

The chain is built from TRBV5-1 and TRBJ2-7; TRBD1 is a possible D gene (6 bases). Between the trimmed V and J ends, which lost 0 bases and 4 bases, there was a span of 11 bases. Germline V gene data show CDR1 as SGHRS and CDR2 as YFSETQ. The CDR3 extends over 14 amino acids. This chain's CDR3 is CASSLDGGQYEQYF. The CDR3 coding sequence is TGCGCCAGCAGCTTGGATGGGGGCCAGTACGAGCAGTACTTC.

This CDR3 is CASSAGTPSGANVLTF. DNA for the CDR3: TGTGCCAGCAGCGCCGGGACTCCTTCTGGGGCCAACGTCCTGACTTTC. The chain couples TRBV9 to TRBJ2-6; possible D gene TRBD2, 6 bases. Trimming left V 3 bases short and J 1 base short, with 11 bases between. This CDR3 is built from 16 residues. CDR1 SGDLS and CDR2 YYNGEE come from the germline V gene.

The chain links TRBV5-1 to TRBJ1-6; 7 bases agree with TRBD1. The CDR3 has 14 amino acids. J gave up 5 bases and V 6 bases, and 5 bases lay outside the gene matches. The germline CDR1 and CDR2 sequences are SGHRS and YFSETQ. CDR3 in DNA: TGCGCCAGCACCTTCGGGACAGATAATTCACCCCTCCACTTT. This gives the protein CASTFGTDNSPLHF.

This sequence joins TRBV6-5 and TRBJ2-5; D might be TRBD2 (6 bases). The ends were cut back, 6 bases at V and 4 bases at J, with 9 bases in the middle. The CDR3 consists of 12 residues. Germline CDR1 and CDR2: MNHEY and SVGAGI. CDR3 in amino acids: CASSRRGETQYF. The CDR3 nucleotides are TGTGCCAGCAGCCGGAGGGGAGAGACCCAGTACTTC.

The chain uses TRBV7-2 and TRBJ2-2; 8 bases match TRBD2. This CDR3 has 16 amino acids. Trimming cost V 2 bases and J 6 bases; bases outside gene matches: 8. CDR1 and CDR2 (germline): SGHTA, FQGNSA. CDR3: CASSLSARGVAGELFF. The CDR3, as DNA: TGTGCCAGCAGCTTATCCGCGCGGGGGGTGGCCGGGGAGCTGTTTTTT.

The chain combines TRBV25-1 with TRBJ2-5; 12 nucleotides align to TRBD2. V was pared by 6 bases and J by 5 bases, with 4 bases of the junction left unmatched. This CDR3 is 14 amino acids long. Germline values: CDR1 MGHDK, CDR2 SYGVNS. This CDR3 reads CASRLAGGSETQYF. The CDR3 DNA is TGTGCCAGCAGACTAGCGGGAGGAAGCGAGACCCAGTACTTC.